Following are 27 T cell receptor beta chains from one sample sequenced in a study of regulatory T cells in long-lasting Graves disease. Construction of TCR beta libraries relied on iRepertoire HTBI primers and on Arm-PCR targeting CDR3 regions. TCRdb recomputed calls from the multiplex PCR reads with MiXCR, one row per CDR3 protein. The sample holds about 430,000 distinct CDR3 sequences; roughly a fifth are singletons and the top ten take about 13%. Time point here: persistent/refractory GD, antithyroid drugs over 5 years with positive TRAb. PBMCs were the source of the RNA used for TCR sequencing. The starting material was peripheral blood mononuclear cells (PBMCs), obtained when the disease was refractory, from a patient treated with antithyroid drugs. Source of these receptors: a female donor with Graves disease.

There are many counts of this clonotype. The chain joins TRBV2 to TRBJ2-5; tentatively, D is TRBD2 (6 bases). The CDR3 is 14 amino acids. Germline V gives CDR1 SNHLY, CDR2 FYNNEI. The V end was cut by 6 bases, the J end by 3 bases, with 14 bases between. The CDR3 loop reads CASRTSFFEETQYF. The CDR3 nucleotides read TGTGCCAGCAGGACTAGTTTTTTCGAAGAGACCCAGTACTTC.

The V call is TRBV4-1, the J call TRBJ1-1; 9 nucleotides align to TRBD1. Germline-derived CDR1 and CDR2 are MGHRA and YSYEKL. Losses at the gene ends were 3 bases for V and 7 bases for J; bases not matched to a gene: 12. The CDR3 runs 16 residues. CDR3 DNA sequence: TGCGCCAGCAGCCATCCCCGGACAGGGGAGTCGAGTGAAGCTTTCTTT. Translating it yields CASSHPRTGESSEAFF.

There are many counts of this clonotype. This chain links TRBV12-3 or TRBV12-4 with TRBJ1-3; no firm D call. The V end was cut by 6 bases, the J end by 5 bases, with 8 bases between. The CDR3 covers 12 residues. The CDR3 region has the DNA TGTGCCAGCAGCTCCTGGAGAAACACCATATATTTT. This translates into CASSSWRNTIYF.

Of note for this clonotype: Given a much more abundant clone one base away, this may be a read error. The chain recombines TRBV27 with TRBJ2-2; maybe TRBD2 (5 bases). Germline-derived CDR1 and CDR2 are MNHEY and SMNVEV (reference sequence). CDR3 length: 17 amino acids. Trimming stripped 6 bases from V and 4 bases from J, with 21 bases between. The CDR3 is CASRYVEPGMATGELFF. CDR3 DNA: TGTGCCAGCAGGTATGTAGAACCCGGGATGGCCACCGGGGAGCTGTTTTTT.

The sample holds many counts of this clonotype. The V call is TRBV19, the J call TRBJ1-1, with D tentatively TRBD1 (5 bases). Deletions cut 7 bases from V and 3 bases from J, with 21 bases between. This CDR3 region has 16 residues. Germline assignment: CDR1 LNHDA and CDR2 SQIVND (reference sequence). The CDR3 DNA follows: TGTGCCAGTATTCCTCCGGGGCGTAAGAGGGACACTGAAGCTTTCTTT. It yields the protein CASIPPGRKRDTEAFF.

The chain recombines TRBV19 with TRBJ1-5; 7 bases are a match to TRBD1. The germline CDR1 and CDR2 sequences are LNHDA and SQIVND (reference sequence). The V gene end was trimmed by 6 bases and the J gene end by 6 bases; junction bases not matched to a gene: 14. The CDR3 covers 16 residues. CDR3 amino acids: CASSHGSKQGSQPQHF. The CDR3 region has the DNA TGTGCCAGTAGCCACGGTAGTAAACAGGGGTCTCAGCCCCAGCATTTT.

This clonotype was seen ten or more times. This sequence joins TRBV28 and TRBJ2-7; TRBD2 matches 12 bases. Per germline, CDR1 MDHEN and CDR2 SYDVKM. This CDR3 comprises 16 residues. V gave up 5 bases and J gave up 0 bases; unmatched junction bases: 5. As DNA, the CDR3 is TGTGCCAGCAGTGGGTGGACTAGCGGGATCTCCTACGAGCAGTACTTC. This gives the protein CASSGWTSGISYEQYF.

The V gene is TRBV30, the J gene TRBJ1-3; D is perhaps TRBD1 (5 bases). V lost 0 bases to trimming and J lost 1 base, with 13 bases between them. The CDR3 runs 16 residues. Germline V gene sequence: CDR1 GTSNPN, CDR2 SVGIG (reference sequence). The CDR3 DNA is TGTGCCTGGAGTGTAGAGGGGAGTAGGTCTGGAAACACCATATATTTT. It encodes CAWSVEGSRSGNTIYF.

This clonotype has at least ten counts. This chain joins TRBV20-1 and TRBJ1-2, with TRBD1 identical over 7 bases. The CDR3 is made up of 13 amino acids. Germline-derived CDR1 and CDR2 are DFQATT and SNEGSKA (reference sequence). With V trimmed by 4 bases and J by 6 bases, 8 bases remained unmatched. The CDR3 loop reads CSATRGHVDGYTF. As DNA, the CDR3 is TGCAGTGCTACGAGGGGGCATGTAGATGGCTACACCTTC.

The sample holds many counts of this clonotype. V usage is TRBV27 and J usage is TRBJ2-2; 16 bases map to TRBD2. The CDR3 contains 16 residues. CDR1 and CDR2 (germline): MNHEY, SMNVEV (reference sequence). Trimming cost V 9 bases and J 7 bases; bases outside gene matches: 8. The chain's CDR3 is CASGTSGRAVSGELFF. CDR3 bases: TGTGCCAGTGGGACTAGCGGGAGGGCCGTGAGCGGGGAGCTGTTTTTT.

This clonotype was observed many times. The chain combines TRBV27 with TRBJ1-3, with D hard to call. This CDR3 is 15 amino acids long. Germline CDR1 reads MNHEY; CDR2 reads SMNVEV (reference sequence). Trimming left V 7 bases short and J 0 bases short, with 13 bases between. CDR3 residues: CASKLREASGNTIYF. In DNA form, the CDR3 reads TGTGCCAGCAAGTTACGGGAGGCCTCTGGAAACACCATATATTTT.

This clonotype came up many times. The chain couples TRBV5-1 to TRBJ1-2, with D possibly being TRBD1 (5 bases). The CDR3 covers 14 residues. Germline V lookup: CDR1 SGHRS, CDR2 YFSETQ. Trimming removed 4 bases from V and 8 bases from J, with 18 bases in between. CDR3 DNA: TGCGCCAGCAGCACATGGGACCGCGTGGAGGGCTACACCTTC. This encodes CASSTWDRVEGYTF.

Many counts were recorded for this clonotype. The rearrangement joins TRBV9 to TRBJ1-1, with D unresolved. Germline V gene data show CDR1 as SGDLS and CDR2 as YYNGEE. The CDR3 runs 12 residues. V lost 6 bases, J lost 4 bases, and 10 bases lay in between. The CDR3 DNA reads as TGTGCCAGCACCCCCCGGTGCACTGAAGCTTTCTTT. Translating it yields CASTPRCTEAFF.

This clonotype was counted ten times or more. The chain links TRBV7-8 to TRBJ1-4; no firm D call. CDR1 is SGHVS, CDR2 FQNEAQ, per germline. The CDR3 extends over 16 amino acids. Trimming stripped 3 bases from V and 8 bases from J, with 19 bases between. For the CDR3, the DNA is TGTGCCAGCAGCTTTCATAGGAGTCCCGTCAAGGAAAAACTGTTTTTT. This encodes CASSFHRSPVKEKLFF.

This clonotype occurred once. This chain uses TRBV11-2 with TRBJ2-7; D gene uncertain. The DNA matches TRBJ2-1 better at its end, which makes the J call doubtful. The CDR3 length is 13 residues. Per germline, CDR1 SGHAT and CDR2 FQNNGV. The CDR3 here is CASSLTHYNEQFF. In DNA, the CDR3 is TGTGCCAGCAGCTTAACGCATTACAATGAGCAGTTCTTC.

This clonotype has only a few counts. V gene TRBV7-9 combines with J gene TRBJ2-7; 8 nucleotides match TRBD2. Looked up from germline, CDR1 is SEHNR and CDR2 is FQNEAQ (reference sequence). V gave up 5 bases and J gave up 4 bases; unmatched junction bases: 10. The CDR3 extends over 15 amino acids. CDR3 nucleotides: TGTGCCAGCAGCCCCCCGGCTAGCGGGTATTACGAGCAGTACTTC. This sequence encodes CASSPPASGYYEQYF.

A note on this clonotype: The conserved closing phenylalanine or tryptophan is absent in this CDR3, likely reflecting a read error. The V gene is TRBV27, the J gene TRBJ1-5; D gene unclear. The CDR3 covers 12 residues. From germline, CDR1 is MNHEY and CDR2 SMNVEV (reference sequence). Trimming shortened V by 3 bases and J by 7 bases, and 7 bases separated the two germline ends. The CDR3 here is CASSLRGQPQHS. The CDR3 region has the DNA TGTGCCAGCAGTTTGCGAGGGCAGCCCCAGCATTCT.

This clonotype was picked up many times. The chain recombines TRBV7-9 with TRBJ1-1; TRBD1 might be the D (5 bases). Per the germline V gene, CDR1 is SEHNR and CDR2 is FQNEAQ (reference sequence). Trimming stripped 5 bases from V and 0 bases from J, with 16 bases between. The CDR3 runs to 16 residues. CDR3 nucleotide sequence: TGTGCCAGCAGCACACCCTCCAGGGCCCTGAACACTGAAGCTTTCTTT. Translation gives CASSTPSRALNTEAFF.

For the CDR3, the DNA is TGTGCCAGCAGCGTCCTAGCGGGAGCGGTTATGAGGAATGAGCAGTTCTTC. Encoded protein: CASSVLAGAVMRNEQFF. The V and J genes are TRBV9 and TRBJ2-1; 10 bases map to TRBD2. Germline V lookup: CDR1 SGDLS, CDR2 YYNGEE. CDR3 length equals 17 residues. V shed 2 bases and J 7 bases; nucleotides not matched to a gene: 12.

This clonotype has ten or more counts. The gene calls are TRBV12-3 or TRBV12-4 and TRBJ1-5; D might be TRBD1 (5 bases). The CDR3 totals 16 residues. V lost 3 bases, J lost 2 bases, and 14 bases lay in between. Here the CDR3 DNA reads TGTGCCAGCAGTTTGGAGAGGGGCTCGGGCAATCAGCCCCAGCATTTT. It is translated as CASSLERGSGNQPQHF.

To note about this clonotype: Possible read error: a much larger clone is one base away. J is TRBJ2-7 and V is TRBV6-2 or TRBV6-3, with D perhaps being TRBD1 or TRBD2 (5 bases each). The V and J ends lost 5 bases and 5 bases respectively, with 13 bases between them. Germline V gene sequence: CDR1 MNHEY, CDR2 SVGEGT. This CDR3 spans 13 amino acids. The CDR3 region is CASSDGQGDEQYF. The CDR3 nucleotides read TGTGCCAGCAGTGACGGGCAGGGAGACGAGCAGTACTTC.

The table lists this clonotype with many counts. CDR3 in DNA: TGTGCCAGCAGCCATGGGGCTAGCGGCTCCTACGAGCAGTACTTC. Protein: CASSHGASGSYEQYF. The chain recombines TRBV3-1 with TRBJ2-7; 7 bases align to TRBD2. The CDR3 has 15 amino acids. Germline loops: CDR1 LGHDT, CDR2 YNNKEL (reference sequence). V was pared by 3 bases and J by 0 bases, with 5 bases of the junction left unmatched.

This clonotype was seen at least ten times. The rearrangement uses TRBV28 and TRBJ2-2; TRBD2 matches 7 bases. V dropped 2 bases and J dropped 5; count of bases not matched to a gene: 11. The CDR3 sequence is 17 residues long. Germline loops: CDR1 MDHEN, CDR2 SYDVKM. As DNA, the CDR3 is TGTGCCAGCAGTTTACTCGGACTAGGAAGTAGGACCGGGGAGCTGTTTTTT. Amino acid sequence: CASSLLGLGSRTGELFF.

This chain uses TRBV7-9 with TRBJ2-7; D gene uncertain. This CDR3 spans 14 amino acids. Germline loops: CDR1 SEHNR, CDR2 FQNEAQ (reference sequence). Trimming left V 1 base short and J 3 bases short, with 10 bases between. This chain's CDR3 is CASSLGFSDYEQYF. In DNA form, the CDR3 reads TGTGCCAGCAGCTTAGGTTTCAGCGACTACGAGCAGTACTTC. The whole variable domain, remainder taken from reference TRBV7-9 and TRBJ2-7, is DTGVSQNPRHKITKRGQNVTFRCDPISEHNRLYWYRQTLGQGPEFLTYFQNEAQLEKSRLLSDRFSAERPKGSFSTLEIQRTEQGDSAMYLCASSLGFSDYEQYFGPGTRLTVT.

This chain joins TRBV20-1 and TRBJ2-1; 8 positions match TRBD2. V lost 3 bases and J lost 8; bases outside the gene matches: 6. Germline CDR1 reads DFQATT; CDR2 reads SNEGSKA (reference sequence). This CDR3 contains 13 residues. The CDR3 loop is CSARVAGLYEQFF. The CDR3 DNA reads as TGCAGTGCTAGGGTAGCGGGACTGTATGAGCAGTTCTTC.

V gene TRBV7-8 combines with J gene TRBJ1-1; perhaps TRBD1 as D (5 bases). The CDR3 runs 11 residues. V was clipped by 5 bases and J by 7 bases, with 8 bases between them. Germline V CDR1 and CDR2: SGHVS, FQNEAQ. The CDR3 protein is CASSRTFEAFF. CDR3 DNA: TGTGCCAGCAGCCGGACATTTGAAGCTTTCTTT.

The chain uses TRBV14 and TRBJ1-5; unclear D gene. V lost 4 bases to trimming and J lost 10 bases, with 11 bases between them. Per germline, CDR1 SGHDN and CDR2 FVKESK. The CDR3 contains 12 residues. The CDR3 here is CASSPTSRPQHF. The DNA of the CDR3 is TGTGCCAGCAGCCCTACAAGTCGCCCCCAGCATTTT.